This TCR beta chain was sequenced in a study of blood T cell repertoires in COVID-19. Study in general: Acute and convalescent COVID-19 samples came from the United States, Italy and Spain. Sample material is recorded as cDNA or gDNA derived from T cells, B-cell-depleted T cells, or PBMCs.

In the authors' workflow: Researchers report that nucleated cell counts were estimated from reference gene primer amplification. Clones were read by immunoSEQ multiplex PCR, and TCRdb kept only the in-frame ones, dropping some. From that table come the V and J calls and clone size; the DNA was used to work out D and trimming. The data show about 68,000 clones, roughly 84% seen once. CDR1 is LGHDT, CDR2 YNNKEL, per germline (reference sequence). The CDR3 extends over 14 amino acids. V gave up 2 bases and J gave up 5 bases; unmatched junction bases: 4. The V and J genes are TRBV3-1 (or the pseudogene TRBV3-2) and TRBJ1-1, with 8 bases lining up with TRBD1. The material sequenced was peripheral blood. This clonotype was sampled from a man between 50 and 59 years old with active COVID-19. Here the CDR3 DNA reads TGTGCCAGCAGCCAAACAGGGGGGGGTACTGAAGCTTTCTTT. Protein product: CASSQTGGGTEAFF.